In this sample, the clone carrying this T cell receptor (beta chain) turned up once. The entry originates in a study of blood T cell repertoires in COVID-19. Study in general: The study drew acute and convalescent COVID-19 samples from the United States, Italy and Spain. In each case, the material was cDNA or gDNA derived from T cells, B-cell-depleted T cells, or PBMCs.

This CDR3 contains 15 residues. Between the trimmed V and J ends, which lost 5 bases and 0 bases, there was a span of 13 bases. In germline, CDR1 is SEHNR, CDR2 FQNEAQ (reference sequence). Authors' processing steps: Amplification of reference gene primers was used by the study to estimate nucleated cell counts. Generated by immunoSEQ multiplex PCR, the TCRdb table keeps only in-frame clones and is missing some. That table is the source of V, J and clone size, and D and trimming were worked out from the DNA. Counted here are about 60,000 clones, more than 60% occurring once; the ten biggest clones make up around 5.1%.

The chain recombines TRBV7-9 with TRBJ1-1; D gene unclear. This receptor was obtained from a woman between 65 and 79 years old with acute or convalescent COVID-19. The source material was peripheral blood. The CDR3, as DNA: TGTGCCAGCAGCCCCTGGGTCGGGTTGAACACTGAAGCTTTCTTT. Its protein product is CASSPWVGLNTEAFF.